This T cell receptor (beta chain) came from a study of vaccination and CD4 T cells after COVID-19. In the study overall: Either the Pfizer-BioNTech BNT162b2 or Moderna mRNA-1273 vaccine was given as two doses. The cells in question were stimulated using overlapping spike peptides derived from SARS-CoV-2, HCoV-NL63, HCoV-OC43 and HCoV-229E. Some control cultures received a CEFX pool, which served as the positive control. Others received an HIV-1 Nef pool or no peptide.

The Oncomine TCR Beta short-read assay was applied to DNA of cultured CD4+ T cells. MiXCR, applied by TCRdb to the PCR reads, yields one record per CDR3 protein. The table lists around 19,000 distinct CDR3 sequences, over 35% of them singletons. In the case of this clonotype: Its antigen is not known.

Treatment given: roughly 11-day PBMC culture with coronavirus spike peptide pools or control peptides (ViraFEST assay). The absence of any prior SARS-CoV-2 infection in healthy vaccine recipients was confirmed by nucleocapsid antibody tests that came back negative both before and after vaccination. CDR1 and CDR2 from the germline V gene are SNHLY and FYNNEI. The V end was cut by 5 bases, the J end by 2 bases, with 12 bases between. The CDR3 sequence is 15 residues long. The clonotype was recovered from a human donor who received a COVID-19 vaccine. The sequencing here drew on CD4+ T cells from blood, cultured in vitro, taken before SARS-CoV-2 vaccination. The rearrangement links TRBV2 to TRBJ2-2; D call uncertain. CDR3 region: CASSTQDPNTGELFF. In nucleotides, the CDR3 is TGTGCCAGCAGTACCCAGGACCCCAACACCGGGGAGCTGTTTTTT.